This T cell receptor (beta chain) is from a study of T cells in Graves' hyperthyroidism and ophthalmopathy. Study summary: Peripheral blood was taken when the disease was first diagnosed, before any treatment began. Study findings and constraints: Stable hyperthyroidism was separated from ophthalmopathy by a model based on 13 V-J features.

TCR beta CDR3 sequences were amplified from RNA transcripts. The HTBI primer set drove a first-round RT-PCR of the TCR CDR3. Each CDR3 protein is one row after TCRdb ran MiXCR on the multiplex PCR reads. Among hundreds of thousands of distinct CDR3 sequences listed, 15% to 19% were seen once. V was clipped by 0 bases and J by 7 bases, with 7 bases between them. The CDR3 runs 13 residues. This clonotype appeared many times. The antigen remains unidentified. The TCR was taken from a woman under 30 with Graves' hyperthyroidism. The chain recombines TRBV12-3 or TRBV12-4 with TRBJ1-5; unclear D gene. What was sequenced was blood. CDR3 coding DNA: TGTGCCAGCAGTTTAGCCCCCGGACAGCCCCAGCATTTT. This sequence encodes CASSLAPGQPQHF.